This T cell receptor (beta chain) was recorded in a study of cytomegalovirus exposure and HLA in healthy donors. The CDR3 contains 16 residues. Germline V lookup: CDR1 MDHEN, CDR2 SYDVKM. PCR used 60 Vbeta primers and 13 Jbeta primers. Assay: immunoSEQ multiplex PCR; the TCRdb copy retains only in-frame clones and omits some. The sample gives over 100,000 clones, more than 60% of which show up once; over 2% is in the top ten. V and J are TRBV28 and TRBJ2-5; 8 bases fit TRBD2. The J call may not be correct, given that the DNA end is closer to TRBJ2-7. The sample comprised PBMCs. The source of this sequence is a woman in her thirties or forties in good health and CMV-seropositive. CDR3 protein: CASRTPSSGGPHEQYF. The CDR3 nucleotides read TGTGCCAGCAGAACTCCTTCGTCGGGAGGGCCCCACGAGCAGTACTTC.